This TCR beta chain stems from a study of cytomegalovirus exposure and HLA in healthy donors. Study background: Prior work identified 120 million or so unique TCR beta sequences in 150 million to 200 million T cells.

PCR primers comprised 60 Vbeta and 13 Jbeta primers. As originally analysed: Approximately 10 million shared chains were among 80 million or so unique TCR beta chains counted in a later analysis. Clones were sequenced by immunoSEQ multiplex PCR, and TCRdb holds only the in-frame ones, with some missing. The D gene and trimming were derived from the DNA, and the V and J assignments and clone size from that table. The sample contains over 110,000 clones, about 80% of which appear only once. The CDR3 has 12 residues. V shed 4 bases and J shed 8 bases, with 9 bases lying between them. Germline CDR1 MRHNA, CDR2 SNTAGT.

The sequencing sample was made of PBMCs. This TCR was recovered from a male donor in good health and CMV-seropositive. The chain employs TRBV6-4 and TRBJ2-1; a possible D gene is TRBD2 (6 bases). The CDR3 protein is CASSGSGDEQFF. CDR3 nucleotides: TGTGCCAGCAGTGGTTCGGGGGATGAGCAGTTCTTC.